This entry concerns a single TCR beta chain. The antigen remains undetermined. This sample stems from a study of shared clonotypes between healthy human individuals. Regarding the study as a whole: Larger estimated richness was generally seen in naive subsets than in memory subsets.

Authors' data handling: Owing to the provision of junction-only sequences devoid of quality scores by immunoSEQ, filtering differed. The data were produced by immunoSEQ multiplex PCR, yet TCRdb's version contains in-frame clones alone and is incomplete. V and J calls and clone size are given by that table; D and trimming were obtained from the DNA. The sample has about 320,000 clones; about nine tenths are singletons. Germline CDR1 reads SGHRS; CDR2 reads YFSETQ. Trimming left V 1 base short and J 0 bases short, with 6 bases between. This CDR3 is built from 14 residues. This chain links TRBV5-1 with TRBJ2-3, with D hard to call. Sample: memory CD8+ T cells sorted from blood. Indicated subset: CD45RO+ cells pooled with CCR7-negative TemRA cells. This sequence originates from a man younger than 35 in good health. Here the CDR3 DNA reads TGCGCCAGCAGCTTGAGCAGAAGCACAGATACGCAGTATTTT. It is translated as CASSLSRSTDTQYF.